The 18 T cell receptor beta chains presented below share a single source sample, sequenced in a study of blood T cells in healthy people across ages. A J-beta primer mix and a sample-barcoded 5' primer were used in a second PCR of about 7 to 12 cycles. From the 5' RACE reads, TCRdb called clonotypes with MiXCR, one entry per CDR3 protein. The data hold around 1,900,000 distinct CDR3 sequences, with roughly two fifths observed a single time. The sequenced sample was blood. The receptors come from a human donor in good health.

In this sample, this clonotype turned up a few times. This rearrangement joins TRBV10-3 to TRBJ2-2; TRBD1 matches 11 bases. Germline-derived CDR1 and CDR2 are ENHRY and SYGVKD. After removal of 6 bases from V and 3 bases from J, the junction contained 6 bases not matched to a gene. The CDR3 sequence is 16 residues long. The CDR3, as DNA: TGTGCCATCAGAGATAGGACAGGGGGCTACACCGGGGAGCTGTTTTTT. This gives the protein CAIRDRTGGYTGELFF.

This chain connects TRBV4-1 to TRBJ2-5, with 9 bases fitting TRBD2. V shed 4 bases and J 2 bases; nucleotides not matched to a gene: 17. Per the germline V gene, CDR1 is MGHRA and CDR2 is YSYEKL. This CDR3 region has 19 residues. This CDR3 is CASSRYVGGGVIAQETQYF. Here the CDR3 DNA reads TGCGCCAGCAGCCGATACGTGGGCGGGGGGGTTATTGCGCAAGAGACCCAGTACTTC.

The chain recombines TRBV5-1 with TRBJ2-1, with TRBD2 as a possible D gene (6 bases). From germline, CDR1 is SGHRS and CDR2 YFSETQ. V was cut by 1 base and J by 7 bases, with 18 bases left in between. The CDR3 is 16 residues long. In DNA, the CDR3 is TGCGCCAGCAGCTTGAAGATCCTAGGGACTCTTAATGAGCAGTTCTTC. It yields the protein CASSLKILGTLNEQFF.

This clonotype appeared a few times. The chain employs TRBV7-2 and TRBJ2-4; TRBD1 matches 8 bases. CDR3 size: 15 residues. In germline, CDR1 is SGHTA, CDR2 FQGNSA. Germline trimming cut 0 bases from V and 15 bases from J; bases unmatched to any gene: 13. The CDR3 loop reads CASSLAGTGIVERYF. The CDR3 region has the DNA TGTGCCAGCAGCTTAGCGGGGACAGGTATTGTCGAGCGGTACTTC.

This clonotype has a handful of counts. This sequence joins TRBV12-3 or TRBV12-4 and TRBJ1-1, with D maybe TRBD1 (5 bases). V dropped 6 bases and J dropped 5 bases, with 19 bases sitting between them. There are 15 residues in the CDR3. As DNA, the CDR3 is TGTGCCAGCAGGGGAGACAGTACTAGAGGTACTGAAGCTTTCTTT. The encoded protein is CASRGDSTRGTEAFF.

This rearrangement joins TRBV7-9 to TRBJ1-1, with D perhaps TRBD1 (6 bases). CDR1 and CDR2 from the germline V gene are SEHNR and FQNEAQ (reference sequence). The CDR3 covers 15 residues. The ends were cut back, 0 bases at V and 3 bases at J, with 11 bases in the middle. This CDR3 is CASSLAQGRHTEAFF. For the CDR3, the DNA is TGTGCCAGCAGCTTAGCTCAGGGGAGACACACTGAAGCTTTCTTT.

Of note for this clonotype: A much more abundant neighbour one base away suggests this may be a read error. This rearrangement joins TRBV11-2 to TRBJ1-2, with D perhaps TRBD1 (5 bases). This CDR3 has 13 residues. CDR1 is SGHAT, CDR2 FQNNGV, per germline. The CDR3 spells CACSLGVRDGYTF. The CDR3 nucleotides read TGTGCCTGCAGCTTAGGGGTCCGTGACGGCTACACCTTC.

With regard to this clonotype: A read error may account for a junction end that differs from germline. The J gene is TRBJ2-1, the V gene TRBV12-3 or TRBV12-4; perhaps TRBD2 as D (5 bases). The CDR3 loop spans 13 amino acids. As DNA, the CDR3 is TGTGCCAGCAGCCGGGATAGCTACAGTGAGCAGTTCTTC. It specifies CASSRDSYSEQFF.

The chain recombines TRBV7-9 with TRBJ2-1, with 8 positions matching TRBD2. The CDR3 is 15 amino acids. J gave up 7 bases and V 1 base, and 6 bases lay outside the gene matches. The V gene's germline CDR1 is SEHNR and CDR2 FQNEAQ (reference sequence). The CDR3 DNA follows: TGTGCCAGCAGCTTAGGATTCCAGCGGGGGAATGAGCAGTTCTTC. Residues: CASSLGFQRGNEQFF.

Points on this clonotype: A read error may explain this, as a much larger clone is one base away. The CDR3 sequence: CSARGTVEYF. CDR3 bases: TGCAGTGCGAGAGGGACAGTGGAGTACTTC. The chain couples TRBV20-1 to TRBJ2-5; 7 positions agree with TRBD1. CDR3 length: 10 amino acids. The V gene's germline CDR1 is DFQATT and CDR2 SNEGSKA (reference sequence).

J is TRBJ1-1 and V is TRBV29-1, with D perhaps TRBD1 (5 bases). The CDR3 has 15 residues. V gave up 3 bases and J gave up 1 base, with 15 bases separating them. Germline V gene sequence: CDR1 SQVTM, CDR2 ANQGSEA. CDR3 sequence reads: CSVEKLGQGNTEAFF. CDR3 nucleotides: TGCAGCGTTGAGAAACTGGGCCAGGGGAACACTGAAGCTTTCTTT.

The chain couples TRBV15 to TRBJ2-1, with D hard to call. V was shortened by 8 bases and J by 4 bases, with 18 bases between the two germline ends. Germline-derived CDR1 and CDR2 are LNHNV and YYDKDF (reference sequence). The CDR3 is 15 residues long. The CDR3 nucleotides are TGTGCCACCTCCGACCGGGTCGATGGGTACAATGAGCAGTTCTTC. It codes for CATSDRVDGYNEQFF.

The chain links TRBV7-6 to TRBJ2-5; D unresolved. V lost 1 base and J lost 2, with 8 bases in between. The CDR3 runs to 14 residues. Germline lookup yields CDR1 SGHVS and CDR2 FNYEAQ. The CDR3 DNA reads TGTGCCAGCAGCTTAGAGAGTAGGCAAGAGACCCAGTACTTC. It specifies CASSLESRQETQYF.

The chain combines TRBV11-2 with TRBJ1-6; 7 bases match TRBD1. CDR1 SGHAT and CDR2 FQNNGV come from the germline V gene. The CDR3 sequence is 18 residues long. The trim removed 5 bases at V and 7 bases at J, leaving 17 bases unmatched. The CDR3, as DNA: TGTGCCAGCAGCCCCGCCTACGAGGGGGCAGCGGAAAATTCACCCCTCCACTTT. Encoded protein: CASSPAYEGAAENSPLHF. Variable domain in full (rest from reference TRBV11-2 and TRBJ1-6): EAGVAQSPRYKIIEKRQSVAFWCNPISGHATLYWYQQILGQGPKLLIQFQNNGVVDDSQLPKDRFSAERLKGVDSTLKIQPAKLEDSAVYLCASSPAYEGAAENSPLHFGNGTRLTVT.

Worth noting for this clonotype: No DNA is shown, since the ends of the CDR3 on it are uncertain; the CDR3 is the one TCRdb lists. V is TRBV7-3 and J is TRBJ2-6; TRBD1 reflects the table's D call only, with no check against the DNA. The CDR3 extends over 17 residues, inclusive of both ends. Germline V gene sequence: CDR1 SGHTA, CDR2 FQGTGA. The CDR3 region is CASSFTTWGAGANVLTF.

Only a few counts were recorded for this clonotype. Germline and junction disagree at one end, which may indicate a read error. The chain has TRBV7-2 and TRBJ1-2, with no clear D. The CDR3 loop spans 13 amino acids. Germline-derived CDR1 and CDR2 are SGHTA and FQGNSA. The CDR3 nucleotides read TGTGCCAGCAGCGACGGGCCTAACTATAGCTACACCTTC. Translated: CASSDGPNYSYTF.

This clonotype was detected a few times. The rearrangement links TRBV12-3 or TRBV12-4 to TRBJ2-1, with no clear D. V lost 5 bases to trimming and J lost 4 bases, with 21 bases between them. The CDR3 has 17 residues. Here the CDR3 reads CASSRLDTSLFYNEQFF. The CDR3 DNA reads as TGTGCCAGCAGTAGACTCGACACGTCGCTCTTTTACAATGAGCAGTTCTTC.

The chain has TRBV29-1 and TRBJ1-5; 11 nucleotides match TRBD1. From germline, CDR1 is SQVTM and CDR2 ANQGSEA. The CDR3 is made up of 12 amino acids. The junction had 2 bases not matched to a gene; V was cut back by 6 bases and J by 7 bases. The CDR3 sequence: CSVGQGEQPQHF. Here the CDR3 DNA reads TGCAGCGTGGGACAGGGGGAGCAGCCCCAGCATTTT.